Reported below is one T cell receptor beta chain. Its antigen is not known. Primers for the PCR totalled 60 Vbeta and 13 Jbeta. The table came from immunoSEQ multiplex PCR; TCRdb's copy has only in-frame clones and leaves some out. The sample records 90,000 to 100,000 clones, about 74% being singletons. This CDR3 has 13 amino acids. Trimming removed 2 bases from V and 11 bases from J, with 13 bases in between. Germline V gives CDR1 SGDLS, CDR2 YYNGEE. This sample stems from a study of cytomegalovirus exposure and HLA in healthy donors. Broader study findings: Roughly uniform sequencing depth across donors was assumed, possibly incorrectly. Earlier results showed most TCR beta V segments being productive about 90% or about 30% of the time.

V usage is TRBV9 and J usage is TRBJ1-4; D not resolved. The sequence was obtained from a man between 60 and 75 years old in good health and CMV-seropositive. Sample: PBMCs. CDR3 in DNA: TGTGCCAGCAGCGTGGAGGGCCGTGGCAAACTGTTTTTT. Amino acid sequence: CASSVEGRGKLFF.